Listed here are 15 T cell receptor beta chains from one sample, sequenced in a study of CD4+ T cells in melanoma. Generated by immunoSEQ multiplex PCR, the TCRdb table keeps only in-frame clones and is missing some. The top ten clones hold 10% to 15% of a sample with around 50,000 clones, roughly 87% of them seen once. Input material: peripheral blood. The receptors originated from a human donor with melanoma.

The rearrangement uses TRBV18 and TRBJ1-1; D may be TRBD1 (5 bases). The CDR3 consists of 14 residues. CDR1 and CDR2 from the germline V gene are KGHSH and LQKENI. V gave up 0 bases and J gave up 3 bases, with 8 bases separating them. The CDR3 DNA reads as TGTGCCAGCTCACCACCGGGACTGGACACTGAAGCTTTCTTT. This encodes CASSPPGLDTEAFF. Full variable domain (outside the CDR3, taken from reference TRBV18 and TRBJ1-1): NAGVMQNPRHLVRRRGQEARLRCSPMKGHSHVYWYRQLPEEGLKFMVYLQKENIIDESGMPKERFSAEFPKEGPSILRIQQVVRGDSAAYFCASSPPGLDTEAFFGQGTRLTVV.

The chain couples TRBV7-9 to TRBJ1-2; the D gene is possibly TRBD1 (5 bases). This CDR3 region has 14 residues. CDR1 SEHNR and CDR2 FQNEAQ come from the germline V gene (reference sequence). With 6 bases removed from V and 8 bases from J, the gap between germline ends came to 19 bases. The CDR3 nucleotides are TGTGCCAGCAGTCCCCAGAGGTCCAGGGCGGGCTACACCTTC. Protein sequence: CASSPQRSRAGYTF.

The chain uses TRBV5-8 and TRBJ2-5, with D unresolved. Between the trimmed V and J ends, which lost 4 bases and 2 bases, there was a span of 0 bases. The CDR3 has 10 amino acids. Germline CDR1 is SGHTS and CDR2 is YDEGEE. In DNA form, the CDR3 reads TGTGCCAGCAGCCAAGAGACCCAGTACTTC. Translation: CASSQETQYF.

This clone was observed a handful of times. The chain is built from TRBV5-1 and TRBJ2-7, with 8 nucleotides matching TRBD1. CDR1 and CDR2 from the germline V gene are SGHRS and YFSETQ. V was pared by 4 bases and J by 7 bases, with 10 bases of the junction left unmatched. CDR3 length equals 14 residues. CDR3 in amino acids: CASSSWTGRIEQYF. CDR3 in DNA: TGCGCCAGCAGCAGTTGGACAGGGAGGATAGAGCAGTACTTC.

The rearrangement links TRBV11-3 to TRBJ2-7; possible D gene TRBD2, 5 bases. The CDR3 consists of 15 residues. The V gene lost 1 base and the J gene lost 3 bases, with 13 bases spanning the gap. Per germline, CDR1 SGHNT and CDR2 YENEEA. The CDR3 DNA reads TGTGCCAGCAGCTTAGGTCACGGAGGTGTCTACGAGCAGTACTTC. It translates to CASSLGHGGVYEQYF.

The rearrangement uses TRBV7-6 and TRBJ1-3, with D possibly TRBD1 on 5 matching bases. V lost 6 bases and J lost 0, with 9 bases in between. Germline V CDR1 and CDR2: SGHVS, FNYEAQ. The CDR3 has 14 amino acids. The DNA for the CDR3 is TGTGCCAGCAGGGGGGTCGACTCTGGAAACACCATATATTTT. Its translation: CASRGVDSGNTIYF.

This clone was counted a few times. The rearrangement links TRBV29-1 to TRBJ1-1; tentatively, D is TRBD1 (5 bases). Trimming removed 6 bases from V and 1 base from J, with 15 bases in between. Per germline, CDR1 SQVTM and CDR2 ANQGSEA. The CDR3 spans 14 residues. The CDR3, as DNA: TGCAGCGTCTCAAAGACAGTAAAGAACACTGAAGCTTTCTTT. Encoded protein: CSVSKTVKNTEAFF.

This clone was seen a single time. The chain joins TRBV6-1 to TRBJ1-1; weak D call: TRBD1 (5 bases). The V end was cut by 2 bases, the J end by 7 bases, with 17 bases between. Germline V gene sequence: CDR1 MNHNS, CDR2 SASEGT. The CDR3 totals 15 residues. The CDR3 reads CASSELPGILGEAFF. CDR3 DNA sequence: TGTGCCAGCAGTGAACTTCCAGGGATATTAGGTGAAGCTTTCTTT.

V gene TRBV10-3 combines with J gene TRBJ2-7; the D call may be TRBD1 or TRBD2 (5 bases each). The CDR3 sequence is 18 residues long. CDR1 ENHRY and CDR2 SYGVKD come from the germline V gene. Between the trimmed V and J ends, which lost 3 bases and 0 bases, there was a span of 21 bases. CDR3 sequence reads: CAISDRRETITSSYEQYF. Here the CDR3 DNA reads TGTGCCATCAGTGATCGCAGGGAGACCATAACGAGCTCCTACGAGCAGTACTTC.

The chain has TRBV6-5 and TRBJ1-2, with 7 bases matching TRBD1. Trimming at V came to 6 bases and at J to 0 bases, leaving 4 bases not matched to a gene. Germline V CDR1 and CDR2: MNHEY, SVGAGI. The CDR3 extends over 14 amino acids. This chain's CDR3 is CASRTGVANYGYTF. The CDR3 bases are TGTGCCAGCAGAACAGGGGTTGCTAACTATGGCTACACCTTC.

This chain connects TRBV5-1 to TRBJ1-3; D gene unclear. Germline V gene lookup returns CDR1 SGHRS and CDR2 YFSETQ. V lost 4 bases to trimming and J lost 0 bases, with 14 bases between them. CDR3 length: 16 residues. CDR3 protein: CASSLDALSSGNTIYF. CDR3 bases: TGCGCCAGCAGCCTGGATGCCCTTAGCTCTGGAAACACCATATATTTT.

Notes on this clone: The junction does not match germline at one end; this may be a read error. The chain uses TRBV7-7 and TRBJ2-5; the D gene could be TRBD1 or TRBD2 (5 bases each). CDR1 is SSHAT and CDR2 is FNYEAQ in the germline V gene (reference sequence). The CDR3 consists of 13 residues. The CDR3 is CASSTGPQETQYF. DNA of the CDR3: TGTGCTAGCAGTACGGGACCTCAAGAGACCCAGTACTTC.

The chain employs TRBV7-2 and TRBJ2-1; D ambiguous. Deletions cut 2 bases from V and 5 bases from J, with 10 bases between. The CDR3 has 14 amino acids. Germline V CDR1 and CDR2: SGHTA, FQGNSA. The CDR3 DNA reads TGTGCCAGCAGCTTACGTGTAGAGAACAATGAGCAGTTCTTC. Its translation: CASSLRVENNEQFF.

The V and J genes are TRBV7-9 and TRBJ2-5; 9 nucleotides agree with TRBD1. The J call is in doubt because the DNA end fits TRBJ2-7 better. CDR1 is SEHNR, CDR2 FQNEAQ, per germline (reference sequence). The CDR3 is 16 amino acids. The CDR3, as DNA: TGTGCCAGCAGCTTAGTCTTGACAGGGGGAACGTACGAGCAGTACTTC. Translation: CASSLVLTGGTYEQYF.

The gene calls are TRBV13 and TRBJ1-4; D might be TRBD1 (5 bases). Germline loops: CDR1 PRHDT, CDR2 FYEKMQ (reference sequence). V dropped 5 bases and J dropped 3 bases, with 10 bases sitting between them. This CDR3 region has 14 residues. CDR3: CASSLRGANEKLFF. CDR3 coding DNA: TGTGCCAGCAGCCTCCGGGGGGCTAATGAAAAACTGTTTTTT. The full variable domain, with the rest looked up from reference TRBV13 and TRBJ1-4, is AAGVIQSPRHLIKEKRETATLKCYPIPRHDTVYWYQQGPGQDPQFLISFYEKMQSDKGSIPDRFSAQQFSDYHSELNMSSLELGDSALYFCASSLRGANEKLFFGSGTQLSVL.